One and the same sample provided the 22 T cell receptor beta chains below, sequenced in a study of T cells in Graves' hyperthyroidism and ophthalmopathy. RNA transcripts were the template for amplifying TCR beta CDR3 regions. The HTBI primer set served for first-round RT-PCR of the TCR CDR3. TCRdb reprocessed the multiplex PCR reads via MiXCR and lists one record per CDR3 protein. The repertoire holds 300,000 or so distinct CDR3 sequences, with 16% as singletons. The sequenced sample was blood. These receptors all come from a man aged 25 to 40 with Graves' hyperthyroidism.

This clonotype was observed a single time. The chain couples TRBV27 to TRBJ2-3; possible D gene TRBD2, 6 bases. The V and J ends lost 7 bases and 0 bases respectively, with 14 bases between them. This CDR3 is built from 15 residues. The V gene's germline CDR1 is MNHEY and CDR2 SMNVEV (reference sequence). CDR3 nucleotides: TGTGCCAGCACGAGAATCGGGACTAGCACAGATACGCAGTATTTT. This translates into CASTRIGTSTDTQYF.

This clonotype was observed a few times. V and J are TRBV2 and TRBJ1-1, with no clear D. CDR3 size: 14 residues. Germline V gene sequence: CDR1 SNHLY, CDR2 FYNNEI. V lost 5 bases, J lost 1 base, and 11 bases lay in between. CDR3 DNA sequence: TGTGCCAGCAGTATTTTTTCAACGAACACTGAAGCTTTCTTT. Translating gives CASSIFSTNTEAFF.

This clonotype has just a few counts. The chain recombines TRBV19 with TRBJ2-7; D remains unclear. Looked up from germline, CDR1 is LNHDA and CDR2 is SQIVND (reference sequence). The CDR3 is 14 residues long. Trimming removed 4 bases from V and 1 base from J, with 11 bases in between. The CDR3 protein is CASSTHRLSYEQYF. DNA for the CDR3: TGTGCCAGTAGTACACACCGCCTATCCTACGAGCAGTACTTC.

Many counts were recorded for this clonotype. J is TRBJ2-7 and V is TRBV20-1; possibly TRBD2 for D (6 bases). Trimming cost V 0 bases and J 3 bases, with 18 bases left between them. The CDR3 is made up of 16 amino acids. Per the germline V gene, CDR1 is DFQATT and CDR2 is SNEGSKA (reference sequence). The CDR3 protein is CSARDIRGTAIYEQYF. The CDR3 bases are TGCAGTGCTAGAGATATCCGCGGGACGGCTATCTACGAGCAGTACTTC.

CDR3 sequence: CASSIGYRGRSSTDTQYF. In nucleotides, the CDR3 is TGTGCCAGTAGTATAGGATACAGGGGGAGGAGCAGCACAGATACGCAGTATTTT. This chain joins TRBV19 and TRBJ2-3; 8 bases align to TRBD1. The CDR3 covers 18 residues. V trimming: 1 base; J trimming: 0 bases; junction bases outside the gene matches: 9. From germline, CDR1 is LNHDA and CDR2 SQIVND (reference sequence).

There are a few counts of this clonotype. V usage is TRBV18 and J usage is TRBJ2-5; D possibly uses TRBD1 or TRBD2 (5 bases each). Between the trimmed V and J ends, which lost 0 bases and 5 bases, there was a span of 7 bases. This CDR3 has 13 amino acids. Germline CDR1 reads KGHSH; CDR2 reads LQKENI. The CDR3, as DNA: TGTGCCAGCTCACCACCGGGGGACGAGACCCAGTACTTC. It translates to CASSPPGDETQYF.

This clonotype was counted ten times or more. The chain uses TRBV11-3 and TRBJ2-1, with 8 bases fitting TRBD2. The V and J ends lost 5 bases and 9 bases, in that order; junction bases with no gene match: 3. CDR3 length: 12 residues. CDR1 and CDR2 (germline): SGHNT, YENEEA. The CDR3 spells CASSISGSEQFF. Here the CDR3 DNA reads TGTGCCAGCAGCATCAGCGGGAGTGAGCAGTTCTTC.

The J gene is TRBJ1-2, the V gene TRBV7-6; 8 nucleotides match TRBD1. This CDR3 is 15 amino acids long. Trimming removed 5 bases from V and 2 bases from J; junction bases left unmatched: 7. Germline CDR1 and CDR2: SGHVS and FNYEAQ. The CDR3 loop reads CASSPETGANYGYTF. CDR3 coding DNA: TGTGCCAGCAGCCCCGAGACAGGGGCGAACTATGGCTACACCTTC.

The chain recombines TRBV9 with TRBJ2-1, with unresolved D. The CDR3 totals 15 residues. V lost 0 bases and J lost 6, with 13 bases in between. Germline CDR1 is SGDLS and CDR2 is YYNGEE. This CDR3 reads CASSVGTGLLNEQFF. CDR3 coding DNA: TGTGCCAGCAGCGTAGGGACGGGCCTCCTCAATGAGCAGTTCTTC.

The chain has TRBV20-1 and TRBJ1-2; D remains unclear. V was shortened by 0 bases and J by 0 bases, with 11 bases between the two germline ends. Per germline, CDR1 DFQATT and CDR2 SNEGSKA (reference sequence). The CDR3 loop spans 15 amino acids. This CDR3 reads CSARDQHDTNYGYTF. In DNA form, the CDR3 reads TGCAGTGCTAGAGACCAACATGACACTAACTATGGCTACACCTTC.

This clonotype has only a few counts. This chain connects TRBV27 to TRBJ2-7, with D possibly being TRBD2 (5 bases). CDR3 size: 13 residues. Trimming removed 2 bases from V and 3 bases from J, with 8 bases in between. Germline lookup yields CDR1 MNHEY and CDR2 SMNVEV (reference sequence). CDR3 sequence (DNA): TGTGCCAGCAGTTTAAACGGGATCTACGAGCAGTACTTC. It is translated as CASSLNGIYEQYF.

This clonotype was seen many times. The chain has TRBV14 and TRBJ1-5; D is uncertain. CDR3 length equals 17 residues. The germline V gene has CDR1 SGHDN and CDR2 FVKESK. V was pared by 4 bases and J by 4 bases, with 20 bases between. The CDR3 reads CASSPREKTLRNQPQHF. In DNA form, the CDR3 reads TGTGCCAGCAGCCCTCGAGAGAAGACCCTAAGGAATCAGCCCCAGCATTTT.

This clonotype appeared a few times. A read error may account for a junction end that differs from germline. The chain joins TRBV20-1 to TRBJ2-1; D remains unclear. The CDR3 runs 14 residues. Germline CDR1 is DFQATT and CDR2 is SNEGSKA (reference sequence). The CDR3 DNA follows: TGCAGTGCTAGCGGGTCGAGCTCCCACAATGAGCAGTTCTTC. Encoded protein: CSASGSSSHNEQFF.

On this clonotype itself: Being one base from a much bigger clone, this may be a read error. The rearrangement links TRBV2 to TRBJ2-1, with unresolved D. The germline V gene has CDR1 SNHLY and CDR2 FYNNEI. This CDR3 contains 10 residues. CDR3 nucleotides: TGTGCCGGCAGTTTCAATGAGCAGTTCTTC. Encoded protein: CAGSFNEQFF.

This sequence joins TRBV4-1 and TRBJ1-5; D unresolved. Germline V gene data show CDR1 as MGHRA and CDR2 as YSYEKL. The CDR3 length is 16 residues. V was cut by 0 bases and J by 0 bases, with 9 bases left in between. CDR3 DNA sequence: TGCGCCAGCAGCCAAGATATAGACTATAGCAATCAGCCCCAGCATTTT. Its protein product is CASSQDIDYSNQPQHF.

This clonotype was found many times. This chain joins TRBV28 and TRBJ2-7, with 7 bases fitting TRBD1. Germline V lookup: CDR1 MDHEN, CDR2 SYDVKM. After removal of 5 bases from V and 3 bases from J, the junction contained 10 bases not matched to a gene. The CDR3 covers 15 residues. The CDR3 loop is CASSQSPTGYYEQYF. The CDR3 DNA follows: TGTGCCAGCAGTCAATCCCCGACAGGGTACTACGAGCAGTACTTC.

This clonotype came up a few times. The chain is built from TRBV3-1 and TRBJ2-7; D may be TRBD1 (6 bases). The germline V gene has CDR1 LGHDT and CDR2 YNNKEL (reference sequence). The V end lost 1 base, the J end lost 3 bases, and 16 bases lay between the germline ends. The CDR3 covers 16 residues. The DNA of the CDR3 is TGTGCCAGCAGCCAAGGGGTTACAGGGTCACTCTACGAGCAGTACTTC. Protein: CASSQGVTGSLYEQYF.

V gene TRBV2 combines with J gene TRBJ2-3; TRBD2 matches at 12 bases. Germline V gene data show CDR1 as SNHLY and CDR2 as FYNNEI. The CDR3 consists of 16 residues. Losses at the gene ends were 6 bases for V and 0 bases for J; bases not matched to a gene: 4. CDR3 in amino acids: CASRRTSGISTDTQYF. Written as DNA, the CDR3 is TGTGCCAGCAGGCGGACTAGCGGGATCAGCACAGATACGCAGTATTTT.

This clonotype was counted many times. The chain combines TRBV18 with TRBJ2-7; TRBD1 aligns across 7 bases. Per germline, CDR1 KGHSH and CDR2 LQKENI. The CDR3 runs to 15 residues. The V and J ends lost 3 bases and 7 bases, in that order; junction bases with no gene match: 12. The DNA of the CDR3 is TGTGCCAGCTCACCCTCACCCCAGGGGGAGAGTGAGCAGTACTTC. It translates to CASSPSPQGESEQYF.

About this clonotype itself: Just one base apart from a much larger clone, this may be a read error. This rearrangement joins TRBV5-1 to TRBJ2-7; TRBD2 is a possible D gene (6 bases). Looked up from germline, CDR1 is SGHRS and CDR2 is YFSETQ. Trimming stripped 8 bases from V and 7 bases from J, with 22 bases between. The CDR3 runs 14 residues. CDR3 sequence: CASNSGLPGREQYF. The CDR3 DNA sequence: TGCGCCAGTAATTCGGGACTCCCAGGCCGGGAGCAGTACTTC.

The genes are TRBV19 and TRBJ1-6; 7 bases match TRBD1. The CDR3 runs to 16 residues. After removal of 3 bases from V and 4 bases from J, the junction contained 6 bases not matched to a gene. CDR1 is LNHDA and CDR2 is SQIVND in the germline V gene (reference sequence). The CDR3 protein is CASSIRWDSYNSPLHF. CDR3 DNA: TGTGCCAGTAGTATCCGGTGGGACAGTTATAATTCACCCCTCCACTTT.

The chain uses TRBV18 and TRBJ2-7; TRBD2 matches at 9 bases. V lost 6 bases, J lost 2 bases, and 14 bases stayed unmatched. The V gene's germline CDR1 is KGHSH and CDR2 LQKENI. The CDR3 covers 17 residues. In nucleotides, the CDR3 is TGTGCCAGCTCCTCTAAGGGTCCCCTAGCGGGGCCCTACGAGCAGTACTTC. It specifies CASSSKGPLAGPYEQYF.